These 31 T cell receptor beta chains were sequenced from one sample in a study of vaccination and CD4 T cells after COVID-19. Treatment meaning: approximately 10-day PBMC culture with coronavirus spike peptide pools or control peptides (ViraFEST assay). These CD4+ T cells came from an unexposed donor, sampled before the COVID-19 pandemic (2011-2018). What these receptors recognize is not known. Cultured CD4+ T-cell DNA underwent Oncomine TCR Beta short-read sequencing. One entry per CDR3 protein results from TCRdb running MiXCR on the PCR reads. The sample lists roughly 1,500 distinct CDR3 sequences, 11% seen once, with less than 15% in the top ten. The sample consisted of CD4+ T cells from blood, cultured in vitro. These receptors were taken from a human donor in good health.

Relative to its sample, this clonotype is medium-sized (0.01 to 0.1%). The chain couples TRBV6-2 or TRBV6-3 to TRBJ1-1, with D possibly TRBD1 on 5 matching bases. The CDR3 contains 13 residues. V was pared by 7 bases and J by 2 bases, with 11 bases between. Looked up from germline, CDR1 is MNHEY and CDR2 is SVGEGT. The CDR3 bases are TGTGCCAGCAACAGACAGTTTAACACTGAAGCTTTCTTT. It specifies CASNRQFNTEAFF.

By sample fraction, this clonotype is large. The chain couples TRBV27 to TRBJ1-1; no firm D call. This CDR3 is built from 13 residues. V was clipped by 5 bases and J by 4 bases, with 11 bases between them. CDR1 is MNHEY and CDR2 is SMNVEV in the germline V gene (reference sequence). This CDR3 reads CASSLKWTTEAFF. CDR3 coding DNA: TGTGCCAGCAGTCTCAAGTGGACCACTGAAGCTTTCTTT.

This clonotype qualifies as medium-sized. The chain has TRBV20-1 and TRBJ2-4, with D tentatively TRBD2 (6 bases). Germline CDR1 and CDR2: DFQATT and SNEGSKA (reference sequence). The ends were cut back, 6 bases at V and 7 bases at J, with 16 bases in the middle. The CDR3 has 13 amino acids. This CDR3 reads CSAPPPGSNIQYF. The DNA for the CDR3 is TGCAGTGCCCCCCCTCCCGGGAGCAACATTCAGTACTTC.

The genes are TRBV5-6 and TRBJ2-2; possibly TRBD1 or TRBD2 for D (5 bases each). CDR1 is SGHDT and CDR2 is YYEEEE in the germline V gene. The CDR3 totals 17 residues. Trimming took off 0 bases at V and 5 bases at J, with 17 bases between the two ends. In DNA form, the CDR3 reads TGTGCCAGCAGCTTGGCCCAGGGTGGGGGTAAGACCGGGGAGCTGTTTTTT. The encoded protein is CASSLAQGGGKTGELFF.

By share, this clonotype counts as medium-sized. This chain links TRBV20-1 with TRBJ2-1, with a weak D call TRBD1 (7 bases). Germline values: CDR1 DFQATT, CDR2 SNEGSKA (reference sequence). The V end was cut by 6 bases, the J end by 0 bases, with 18 bases between. The CDR3 has 16 amino acids. The CDR3 is CSAPDRRGSSYNEQFF. For the CDR3, the DNA is TGCAGTGCCCCGGACAGGAGGGGGAGCTCCTACAATGAGCAGTTCTTC.

This clonotype was seen a handful of times. The J gene is TRBJ1-1, the V gene TRBV5-1; 9 positions match TRBD1. This CDR3 comprises 15 residues. J lost 3 bases, V lost 8 bases, and 11 bases had no gene match. Germline V CDR1 and CDR2: SGHRS, YFSETQ. The CDR3 sequence is CASGQGTAGDTEAFF. Written as DNA, the CDR3 is TGCGCCAGTGGACAGGGGACAGCTGGGGACACTGAAGCTTTCTTT.

Sample share makes this clonotype medium-sized. This rearrangement joins TRBV27 to TRBJ1-2; D is possibly TRBD1 (5 bases). The V gene's germline CDR1 is MNHEY and CDR2 SMNVEV (reference sequence). V was clipped by 4 bases and J by 8 bases, with 11 bases between them. CDR3 length equals 12 residues. CDR3 protein: CASSSLGGGYTF. The CDR3 nucleotides read TGTGCCAGCAGTTCGCTTGGGGGGGGCTACACCTTC.

Within the sample, this clonotype is medium-sized (0.01 to 0.1%). The V call is TRBV20-1, the J call TRBJ2-6; D remains unclear. Trimming pared 1 base from V and 0 bases from J, leaving 13 bases between. The CDR3 length is 17 residues. From germline, CDR1 is DFQATT and CDR2 SNEGSKA (reference sequence). CDR3 sequence (DNA): TGCAGTGCTAGAGCCGAAAAACGCCCCTCTGGGGCCAACGTCCTGACTTTC. The encoded protein is CSARAEKRPSGANVLTF.

Here the CDR3 reads CSVPTAAEDGYTF. The CDR3 region has the DNA TGCAGCGTGCCGACAGCAGCCGAGGATGGCTACACCTTC. The J gene is TRBJ1-2, the V gene TRBV29-1, with D possibly matching TRBD1 (5 bases). The CDR3 contains 13 residues. Germline CDR1 SQVTM, CDR2 ANQGSEA. Trimming removed 6 bases at V and 6 bases at J, with 17 bases between.

This clonotype appeared a few times. This rearrangement joins TRBV5-5 to TRBJ1-2; D perhaps matches TRBD1 (5 bases). Trimming took off 4 bases at V and 4 bases at J, with 20 bases between the two ends. The V gene's germline CDR1 is SGHKS and CDR2 YYEKEE (reference sequence). The CDR3 totals 16 residues. The CDR3 DNA reads as TGTGCCAGCAGCCCAGAGGGACCCACAGACCCCTATGGCTACACCTTC. Its translation: CASSPEGPTDPYGYTF.

This clonotype is judged medium-sized (0.01 to 0.1%). J is TRBJ2-7 and V is TRBV11-3; D is uncertain. The CDR3 sequence is 14 residues long. Trimming removed 3 bases at V and 2 bases at J, with 11 bases between. From germline, CDR1 is SGHNT and CDR2 YENEEA. CDR3 sequence: CASSFWTATYEQYF. CDR3 bases: TGTGCCAGCAGCTTTTGGACGGCCACCTACGAGCAGTACTTC.

V usage is TRBV11-2 and J usage is TRBJ2-6, with TRBD1 identical over 9 bases. The CDR3 length is 19 residues. From germline, CDR1 is SGHAT and CDR2 FQNNGV. Germline trimming cut 6 bases from V and 1 base from J; bases unmatched to any gene: 13. The chain's CDR3 is CASRRRRVGTGSGANVLTF. DNA of the CDR3: TGTGCCAGCAGACGACGTAGAGTCGGGACAGGGTCTGGGGCCAACGTCCTGACTTTC.

This clonotype is termed medium-sized. The chain carries TRBV24-1 and TRBJ2-1; no clear D. Germline CDR1 and CDR2: KGHDR and SFDVKD. CDR3 length equals 13 residues. V lost 4 bases and J lost 4, with 7 bases in between. CDR3 nucleotides: TGTGCCACCAGTGAGGAATTTTACAATGAGCAGTTCTTC. The encoded protein is CATSEEFYNEQFF.

This clonotype has just a few counts. The CDR3 loop is CSVAHGTRGNTIYF. As DNA, the CDR3 is TGCAGCGTTGCCCACGGGACGCGCGGAAACACCATATATTTT. The chain employs TRBV29-1 and TRBJ1-3, with a possible D match to TRBD1 (5 bases). This CDR3 has 14 amino acids. In germline, CDR1 is SQVTM, CDR2 ANQGSEA. Trimming left V 4 bases short and J 4 bases short, with 14 bases between.

This clonotype is medium-sized (0.01 to 0.1%) by share. The chain is built from TRBV18 and TRBJ2-3, with a possible D match to TRBD2 (7 bases). Germline CDR1 KGHSH, CDR2 LQKENI. Trimming took off 0 bases at V and 3 bases at J, with 13 bases between the two ends. This CDR3 contains 16 residues. The CDR3 coding sequence is TGTGCCAGCTCACCACCGAAGGGAGGGGGGACAGATACGCAGTATTTT. Translated, it gives CASSPPKGGGTDTQYF.

In this sample, this clonotype is medium-sized. The rearrangement joins TRBV5-1 to TRBJ1-1; no clear D gene. The V and J ends lost 1 base and 3 bases respectively, with 7 bases between them. In germline, CDR1 is SGHRS, CDR2 YFSETQ. This CDR3 contains 13 residues. The CDR3 loop is CASSLSVDTEAFF. In DNA, the CDR3 is TGCGCCAGCAGCTTGTCCGTGGACACTGAAGCTTTCTTT.

V is TRBV5-5 and J is TRBJ2-7; D not certain. Germline loops: CDR1 SGHKS, CDR2 YYEKEE (reference sequence). This CDR3 spans 14 amino acids. The V end lost 1 base, the J end lost 0 bases, and 8 bases lay between the germline ends. In DNA form, the CDR3 reads TGTGCCAGCAGCTTGAGGGTTAGCTCCTACGAGCAGTACTTC. It codes for CASSLRVSSYEQYF.

By frequency in the sample, this clonotype is medium-sized. The rearrangement uses TRBV19 and TRBJ2-1; 9 nucleotides align to TRBD2. V lost 5 bases to trimming and J lost 4 bases; unmatched junction nucleotides: 12. This CDR3 has 17 residues. Germline CDR1 and CDR2: LNHDA and SQIVND (reference sequence). The CDR3 coding sequence is TGTGCCAGTAGTCCCCGGACTAGCGAGACCCTGTACAATGAGCAGTTCTTC. Translated: CASSPRTSETLYNEQFF.

Details on this clonotype: With a much larger clone just one base away, this may be a read error. The chain combines TRBV2 with TRBJ2-7; TRBD1 agrees at 8 bases. CDR1 SNHLY and CDR2 FYNNEI come from the germline V gene. The CDR3 contains 15 residues. This CDR3 is CTSRTIGQGSYEQYF. The CDR3, as DNA: TGTACCAGCAGAACTATTGGACAGGGCTCCTACGAGCAGTACTTC. Combining the CDR3 with reference TRBV2 and TRBJ2-7 gives the whole variable domain EPEVTQTPSHQVTQMGQEVILRCVPISNHLYFYWYRQILGQKVEFLVSFYNNEISEKSEIFDDQFSVERPDGSNFTLKIRSTKLEDSAMYFCTSRTIGQGSYEQYFGPGTRLTVT.

By sample share, this clonotype is medium-sized. The chain links TRBV28 to TRBJ1-1; the D gene is possibly TRBD1 (6 bases). The V and J ends lost 4 bases and 6 bases respectively, with 27 bases between them. Germline V gene sequence: CDR1 MDHEN, CDR2 SYDVKM. CDR3 length: 18 amino acids. The chain's CDR3 is CASSSSPPFTGFLSEAFF. The CDR3, as DNA: TGTGCCAGCAGTTCCTCCCCTCCCTTTACAGGGTTTCTATCTGAAGCTTTCTTT.

This clonotype came up a few times. The chain carries TRBV9 and TRBJ2-3; no clear D. The CDR3 is 14 amino acids. Germline V CDR1 and CDR2: SGDLS, YYNGEE. The ends were cut back, 6 bases at V and 1 base at J, with 12 bases in the middle. CDR3 DNA: TGTGCCAGCAACAAGTTGGGCGGCACAGATACGCAGTATTTT. Protein product: CASNKLGGTDTQYF.

This clonotype was found a few times. This chain connects TRBV12-3 or TRBV12-4 to TRBJ1-1; D is unresolved. The CDR3 is 13 amino acids. V lost 8 bases, J lost 1 base, and 11 bases lay in between. The CDR3 loop reads CASRRGENTEAFF. The CDR3 region has the DNA TGTGCCAGCCGACGGGGAGAGAACACTGAAGCTTTCTTT.

This clonotype was seen only a few times. The junction and the germline gene differ at one end; a read error may be behind it. The chain links TRBV11-2 to TRBJ2-3, with D tentatively TRBD2 (5 bases). From germline, CDR1 is SGHAT and CDR2 FQNNGV. The CDR3 contains 14 residues. The CDR3 here is CASSWSGSTYTQYF. CDR3 in DNA: TGTGCCAGCAGCTGGTCGGGGAGCACATATACGCAGTATTTT.

Turning to this clonotype: This may arise from a read error, as a much more abundant clone is one base away. This chain connects TRBV6-1 to TRBJ2-7; maybe TRBD1 (5 bases). This CDR3 has 17 amino acids. The germline CDR1 and CDR2 sequences are MNHNS and SASEGT. CDR3 protein: CASGEAKGRAASYEQYF. The CDR3 coding sequence is TGTGCCAGCGGTGAAGCAAAGGGCAGGGCAGCGTCCTACGAGCAGTACTTC.

By sample share, this clonotype is large. The CDR3 nucleotides read TGTGCCAGCAGTGAATATTCAGGGGCGGGTTCACCCCTCCACTTT. It yields the protein CASSEYSGAGSPLHF. The chain is built from TRBV25-1 and TRBJ1-6; possibly TRBD1 for D (6 bases). CDR3 size: 15 residues. The germline V gene has CDR1 MGHDK and CDR2 SYGVNS. Trimming stripped 0 bases from V and 9 bases from J, with 12 bases between.

The rearrangement links TRBV5-6 to TRBJ2-7; perhaps TRBD1 as D (5 bases). The CDR3 covers 13 residues. Germline V gene lookup returns CDR1 SGHDT and CDR2 YYEEEE. V lost 0 bases, J lost 6 bases, and 10 bases lay in between. The CDR3 region has the DNA TGTGCCAGCAGCTTGGATTTCAGGGTCGAGCAGTACTTC. Protein sequence: CASSLDFRVEQYF.

This clonotype is classed as medium-sized. The V gene is TRBV10-1, the J gene TRBJ2-3; D is uncertain. Germline CDR1 WNHNN, CDR2 SYGVQD (reference sequence). V lost 6 bases and J lost 2, with 12 bases in between. The CDR3 has 14 amino acids. The chain's CDR3 is CASSPTYITDTQYF. CDR3 bases: TGCGCCAGCAGCCCTACCTATATCACAGATACGCAGTATTTT.

This clonotype is deemed medium-sized. The CDR3, as DNA: TGTGCCAGCAGTGGGCCGGGGAGGAACTATGGCTACACCTTC. This encodes CASSGPGRNYGYTF. The chain combines TRBV2 with TRBJ1-2; D is undetermined. Germline lookup yields CDR1 SNHLY and CDR2 FYNNEI. The CDR3 sequence is 14 residues long. V shed 4 bases and J shed 2 bases, with 11 bases lying between them.

By share, this clonotype counts as medium-sized. The chain joins TRBV20-1 to TRBJ2-5; TRBD2 matches 11 bases. With V trimmed by 2 bases and J by 4 bases, 3 bases remained unmatched. CDR3 length: 14 amino acids. Germline V CDR1 and CDR2: DFQATT, SNEGSKA (reference sequence). For the CDR3, the DNA is TGCAGTGCTAGACTACTAGCGGGGGTAGAGACCCAGTACTTC. Translated, it gives CSARLLAGVETQYF.

There are a few counts of this clonotype. The chain carries TRBV5-1 and TRBJ2-2, with D perhaps given as TRBD1 or TRBD2 (5 bases each). The CDR3 is 17 residues long. Germline loops: CDR1 SGHRS, CDR2 YFSETQ. V dropped 3 bases and J dropped 5 bases, with 20 bases sitting between them. The CDR3 spells CASSSFMVQGRTGELFF. The DNA for the CDR3 is TGCGCCAGCAGCTCCTTTATGGTTCAGGGACGGACCGGGGAGCTGTTTTTT.

This clonotype was picked up a small number of times. The chain links TRBV4-1 to TRBJ2-7, with 10 positions matching TRBD2. This CDR3 is built from 15 residues. Germline lookup yields CDR1 MGHRA and CDR2 YSYEKL. J was trimmed by 3 bases and V by 3 bases; bases with no gene match: 5. CDR3 DNA sequence: TGCGCCAGCAGCCAGACTCTAGCGGGAGACTACGAGCAGTACTTC. This codes for CASSQTLAGDYEQYF.